The rows below give T cell receptor beta chains drawn from one sample of a study of graft-versus-host responses after intestinal transplantation. For these receptors, no antigen is known. Generated by immunoSEQ multiplex PCR, the TCRdb table keeps only in-frame clones and is missing some. The table records about 110,000 clones, roughly 93% of them present only once. The sample here was unstimulated CD8+ T cells sorted from spleen or lymph node cells, taken before transplant. Every receptor here comes from a human donor who was the organ donor for an intestinal transplant. Each CDR3 is given with its conserved first and last residue. Fields, in order: CDR3 length, V gene, clone size, J gene, D gene, CDR3 DNA, CDR3 protein. A D gene is named only where the DNA matches it firmly. The size of a clone is reported for some rows only, either as once, few or many, or as a class for expanded clones.

CDR3 length: 18; V gene: TRBV10-3; clone size: .; J gene: TRBJ2-2; D gene: .; CDR3 DNA: TGTGCCATCAGTGAGAGCCTCGGAGGGGGCCTGAACACCGGGGAGCTGTTTTTT; CDR3 protein: CAISESLGGGLNTGELFF
CDR3 length: 19; V gene: TRBV6-1; clone size: .; J gene: TRBJ2-4; D gene: .; CDR3 DNA: TGTGCCAGCAGTGAAGAGGATTTGAGACTAGGCGTAGCCAAAAACATTCAGTACTTC; CDR3 protein: CASSEEDLRLGVAKNIQYF
CDR3 length: 12; V gene: TRBV10-2; clone size: .; J gene: TRBJ2-5; D gene: TRBD1; CDR3 DNA: TGCGCCAGCCGGACAGGGGGAGAGACCCAGTACTTC; CDR3 protein: CASRTGGETQYF
CDR3 length: 14; V gene: TRBV6-1; clone size: .; J gene: TRBJ2-7; D gene: .; CDR3 DNA: TGTGCCAGCAGTGAAGGGAAAGGGGGGGACGAGCAGTACTTC; CDR3 protein: CASSEGKGGDEQYF
CDR3 length: 13; V gene: TRBV6-5; clone size: .; J gene: TRBJ2-5; D gene: .; CDR3 DNA: TGTGCCAGCAGTTACTGGGGGACGGAGACCCAGTACTTC; CDR3 protein: CASSYWGTETQYF
CDR3 length: 16; V gene: TRBV12-5; clone size: .; J gene: TRBJ2-3; D gene: TRBD1; CDR3 DNA: TGTGCTAGTGGTGGAATACAGGGGGTATTCGCAGATACGCAGTATTTT; CDR3 protein: CASGGIQGVFADTQYF
CDR3 length: 15; V gene: TRBV6-5; clone size: .; J gene: TRBJ2-1; D gene: TRBD2; CDR3 DNA: TGTGCCAGCAGTTGGCTAGCGGGATCCTACAATGAGCAGTTCTTC; CDR3 protein: CASSWLAGSYNEQFF
CDR3 length: 14; V gene: TRBV19; clone size: .; J gene: TRBJ2-2; D gene: .; CDR3 DNA: TGTGCCAGTAGTATAGGACTCCCCTCCGGGGAGCTGTTTTTT; CDR3 protein: CASSIGLPSGELFF
CDR3 length: 17; V gene: TRBV7-8; clone size: .; J gene: TRBJ1-3; D gene: TRBD1; CDR3 DNA: TGTGCCAGCAGCTTAGGACAGGGTTTTCGGGATGGAAACACCATATATTTT; CDR3 protein: CASSLGQGFRDGNTIYF
CDR3 length: 14; V gene: TRBV27; clone size: .; J gene: TRBJ1-2; D gene: TRBD1; CDR3 DNA: TGTGCCAGCAGTCTTACAGGGGGCGCGAGGGGCTACACCTTC; CDR3 protein: CASSLTGGARGYTF
CDR3 length: 14; V gene: TRBV6-5; clone size: .; J gene: TRBJ2-7; D gene: .; CDR3 DNA: TGTGCCAGCAGTCCGGACCCGACAGGCGAGGAGCAGTACTTC; CDR3 protein: CASSPDPTGEEQYF
CDR3 length: 11; V gene: TRBV10-3; clone size: .; J gene: TRBJ1-2; D gene: TRBD1; CDR3 DNA: TGTGCCATTGAGACAGGGGCCGGCTACACCTTC; CDR3 protein: CAIETGAGYTF
CDR3 length: 10; V gene: TRBV5-1; clone size: .; J gene: TRBJ2-5; D gene: .; CDR3 DNA: TGCGCCAGCAGGGGTGAGACCCAGTACTTC; CDR3 protein: CASRGETQYF
CDR3 length: 15; V gene: TRBV19; clone size: .; J gene: TRBJ2-3; D gene: TRBD2; CDR3 DNA: TGTGCCAGTGGAACTAGCGGGAGATCGACAGATACGCAGTATTTT; CDR3 protein: CASGTSGRSTDTQYF
CDR3 length: 17; V gene: TRBV19; clone size: .; J gene: TRBJ2-1; D gene: TRBD1; CDR3 DNA: TGTGCCAGTAGTCTCCCCGTAGGGGACAGTGATTACAATGAGCAGTTCTTC; CDR3 protein: CASSLPVGDSDYNEQFF
CDR3 length: 15; V gene: TRBV5-1; clone size: .; J gene: TRBJ1-1; D gene: .; CDR3 DNA: TGCGCCAGCAGCTACGGGGTAGGGGGGTTGGCTGAAGCTTTCTTT; CDR3 protein: CASSYGVGGLAEAFF
CDR3 length: 11; V gene: TRBV29-1; clone size: .; J gene: TRBJ1-2; D gene: .; CDR3 DNA: TGCAGCGTATATCGGGCGGATGGCTACACCTTC; CDR3 protein: CSVYRADGYTF
CDR3 length: 18; V gene: TRBV9; clone size: .; J gene: TRBJ2-1; D gene: TRBD2; CDR3 DNA: TGTGCCAGCAGCGCGTTAGCGGGAGGGCCAAGCTCCTACAATGAGCAGTTCTTC; CDR3 protein: CASSALAGGPSSYNEQFF
CDR3 length: 12; V gene: TRBV13; clone size: .; J gene: TRBJ2-1; D gene: .; CDR3 DNA: TGTGCCAGCAGCTTACAGGGCAATGAGCAGTTCTTC; CDR3 protein: CASSLQGNEQFF
CDR3 length: 16; V gene: TRBV4-3; clone size: .; J gene: TRBJ1-2; D gene: .; CDR3 DNA: TGCGCCAGCAGCCATTCTAGGTCCCGAGAAGCGTATGGCTACACCTTC; CDR3 protein: CASSHSRSREAYGYTF
CDR3 length: 11; V gene: TRBV6-6; clone size: .; J gene: TRBJ2-7; D gene: .; CDR3 DNA: TGTGCCAGCAGTATCCTCTACGAGCAGTACTTC; CDR3 protein: CASSILYEQYF
CDR3 length: 15; V gene: TRBV9; clone size: .; J gene: TRBJ2-2; D gene: .; CDR3 DNA: TGTGCCAGCAGCGCGTATGGGGCGGGAACAGGGGAGCTGTTTTTT; CDR3 protein: CASSAYGAGTGELFF
CDR3 length: 15; V gene: TRBV9; clone size: .; J gene: TRBJ2-1; D gene: TRBD2; CDR3 DNA: TGTGCCAGCAGCGCCAGACTAGCGCCGTACAATGAGCAGTTCTTC; CDR3 protein: CASSARLAPYNEQFF
CDR3 length: 15; V gene: TRBV2; clone size: .; J gene: TRBJ2-7; D gene: .; CDR3 DNA: TGTGCCAGCAGCCCGGAGTTAAGGACGACCTACGAGCAGTACTTC; CDR3 protein: CASSPELRTTYEQYF
CDR3 length: 13; V gene: TRBV9; clone size: once; J gene: TRBJ1-1; D gene: .; CDR3 DNA: TGTGCCAGCAGCCGGGGGGGCGCCGCTGAAGCTTTCTTT; CDR3 protein: CASSRGGAAEAFF
CDR3 length: 14; V gene: TRBV4-3; clone size: .; J gene: TRBJ2-5; D gene: .; CDR3 DNA: TGCGCCAGCAGCCAAGGTCTGGGATTGGAGACCCAGTACTTC; CDR3 protein: CASSQGLGLETQYF
CDR3 length: 14; V gene: TRBV9; clone size: once; J gene: TRBJ2-2; D gene: .; CDR3 DNA: TGTGCCAGCAGCGCGGACGGGAACACCGGGGAGCTGTTTTTT; CDR3 protein: CASSADGNTGELFF
CDR3 length: 17; V gene: TRBV28; clone size: .; J gene: TRBJ2-2; D gene: TRBD1; CDR3 DNA: TGTGCCAGCAGTTTATGGGGGACAGGGGTGGACACCGGGGAGCTGTTTTTT; CDR3 protein: CASSLWGTGVDTGELFF
CDR3 length: 14; V gene: TRBV6-1; clone size: once; J gene: TRBJ2-7; D gene: TRBD2; CDR3 DNA: TGTGCCAGCAGTCTAGGGACTAGCGGGAGAGAGCAGTACTTC; CDR3 protein: CASSLGTSGREQYF
CDR3 length: 14; V gene: TRBV6-4; clone size: .; J gene: TRBJ1-4; D gene: TRBD1; CDR3 DNA: TGTGCCAGCAGTGACACCAGGGGGCGGGAAAAACTGTTTTTT; CDR3 protein: CASSDTRGREKLFF
CDR3 length: 21; V gene: TRBV4-2; clone size: .; J gene: TRBJ2-3; D gene: .; CDR3 DNA: TGTGCCAGCAGCCAGCGAAGCCGGGACTCTCCCAACACCCAACCAACAGATACGCAGTATTTT; CDR3 protein: CASSQRSRDSPNTQPTDTQYF
CDR3 length: 13; V gene: TRBV30; clone size: .; J gene: TRBJ1-1; D gene: .; CDR3 DNA: TGTGCCTGGAGTGCACAGTGGAACACTGAAGCTTTCTTT; CDR3 protein: CAWSAQWNTEAFF
CDR3 length: 15; V gene: TRBV7-3; clone size: .; J gene: TRBJ2-2; D gene: TRBD1; CDR3 DNA: TGTGCCAGCAGCCTAACAGGGGGTAACACCGGGGAGCTGTTTTTT; CDR3 protein: CASSLTGGNTGELFF
CDR3 length: 17; V gene: TRBV9; clone size: .; J gene: TRBJ1-3; D gene: TRBD1; CDR3 DNA: TGTGCCAGCAGCGCAACCGCTGACAGGGTGTGGGGAAACACCATATATTTT; CDR3 protein: CASSATADRVWGNTIYF
CDR3 length: 12; V gene: TRBV19; clone size: few; J gene: TRBJ1-1; D gene: .; CDR3 DNA: TGTGCCAGTAGTACACATCGTTTTGGCCATCTCTTT; CDR3 protein: CASSTHRFGHLF
CDR3 length: 16; V gene: TRBV28; clone size: .; J gene: TRBJ1-6; D gene: .; CDR3 DNA: TGTGCCAGCAGTTTGGACAGTACCTTATATAATTCACCCCTCCACTTT; CDR3 protein: CASSLDSTLYNSPLHF
CDR3 length: 15; V gene: TRBV29-1; clone size: .; J gene: TRBJ1-2; D gene: .; CDR3 DNA: TGCAGCGTTGAAGAATGGTCGGGGTCTAACTATGGCTACACCTTC; CDR3 protein: CSVEEWSGSNYGYTF
CDR3 length: 16; V gene: TRBV7-9; clone size: .; J gene: TRBJ2-2; D gene: TRBD1; CDR3 DNA: TGTGCCAGCAGCTTAGAAGGGACAGGGTCGGTCGGGGAGCTGTTTTTT; CDR3 protein: CASSLEGTGSVGELFF
CDR3 length: 13; V gene: TRBV15; clone size: .; J gene: TRBJ2-2; D gene: .; CDR3 DNA: TGTGCCACCAGCCAGGGCCTGGCGGGGGAGCTGTTTTTT; CDR3 protein: CATSQGLAGELFF
CDR3 length: 13; V gene: TRBV11-2; clone size: .; J gene: TRBJ2-5; D gene: .; CDR3 DNA: TGTGCCAGCAGCCCATGGATCGGAGAGACCCAGTACTTC; CDR3 protein: CASSPWIGETQYF
CDR3 length: 15; V gene: TRBV9; clone size: .; J gene: TRBJ2-7; D gene: .; CDR3 DNA: TGTGCCAGCAGCGTAGGGAGGGACAGTCTCTACGAGCAGTACTTC; CDR3 protein: CASSVGRDSLYEQYF
CDR3 length: 15; V gene: TRBV5-5; clone size: once; J gene: TRBJ2-6; D gene: .; CDR3 DNA: TGTGCCAGCAGCTTGGGACCGTCGGGGGCCAACGTCCTGACTTTC; CDR3 protein: CASSLGPSGANVLTF
CDR3 length: 16; V gene: TRBV28; clone size: .; J gene: TRBJ1-5; D gene: TRBD1; CDR3 DNA: TGTGCCAGCAGTTTTCACAGGGGACTCTATAATCAGCCCCAGCATTTT; CDR3 protein: CASSFHRGLYNQPQHF
CDR3 length: 8; V gene: TRBV7-2; clone size: .; J gene: TRBJ1-2; D gene: .; CDR3 DNA: TGTGCCAGCAGCGTTTACACCTTC; CDR3 protein: CASSVYTF
CDR3 length: 16; V gene: TRBV27; clone size: .; J gene: TRBJ2-7; D gene: TRBD1; CDR3 DNA: TGTGCCAGCAGTTTATCGGGACAGGGGGGCTCCTACGAGCAGTACTTC; CDR3 protein: CASSLSGQGGSYEQYF
CDR3 length: 15; V gene: TRBV5-6; clone size: .; J gene: TRBJ1-1; D gene: .; CDR3 DNA: TGTGCCAGCAGCTTGGGACCCGCGAGTGGAACTGAAGCTTTCTTT; CDR3 protein: CASSLGPASGTEAFF
CDR3 length: 14; V gene: TRBV7-8; clone size: .; J gene: TRBJ1-1; D gene: TRBD1; CDR3 DNA: TGTGCCAGCAGCCTACGGACAGGGGGAACTGAAGCTTTCTTT; CDR3 protein: CASSLRTGGTEAFF
CDR3 length: 14; V gene: TRBV7-8; clone size: once; J gene: TRBJ1-1; D gene: .; CDR3 DNA: TGTGCCAGCAGCTTAGAGGGCGCGGACACTGAAGCTTTCTTT; CDR3 protein: CASSLEGADTEAFF
CDR3 length: 12; V gene: TRBV19; clone size: .; J gene: TRBJ1-1; D gene: .; CDR3 DNA: TGTGCCAGTATATCAGGGAAGACTGAAGCTTTCTTT; CDR3 protein: CASISGKTEAFF
CDR3 length: 16; V gene: TRBV19; clone size: .; J gene: TRBJ2-2; D gene: .; CDR3 DNA: TGTGCCAGTAGTATTTTAGGAGGGGCGAACACCGGGGAGCTGTTTTTT; CDR3 protein: CASSILGGANTGELFF
CDR3 length: 15; V gene: TRBV5-1; clone size: .; J gene: TRBJ1-4; D gene: .; CDR3 DNA: TGCGCCAGCAGCTTGCTTCCCGCAACTAATGAAAAACTGTTTTTT; CDR3 protein: CASSLLPATNEKLFF
CDR3 length: 13; V gene: TRBV29-1; clone size: .; J gene: TRBJ2-3; D gene: TRBD1; CDR3 DNA: TGCAGCGTAAACAGGGGAAGCACAGATACGCAGTATTTT; CDR3 protein: CSVNRGSTDTQYF
CDR3 length: 16; V gene: TRBV2; clone size: once; J gene: TRBJ2-1; D gene: .; CDR3 DNA: TGTGCCAGCAGTGATTTAAGCGGTAGCTCCTACAATGAGCAGTTCTTC; CDR3 protein: CASSDLSGSSYNEQFF
CDR3 length: 13; V gene: TRBV30; clone size: .; J gene: TRBJ1-1; D gene: .; CDR3 DNA: TGTGCCTGGAGTGTCTTAACCGACACTGAAGCTTTCTTT; CDR3 protein: CAWSVLTDTEAFF
CDR3 length: 15; V gene: TRBV28; clone size: .; J gene: TRBJ1-3; D gene: .; CDR3 DNA: TGTGCCAGCAGTTTAGGTCGGAGCTCTGGAAACACCATATATTTT; CDR3 protein: CASSLGRSSGNTIYF